This T cell receptor (beta chain) stems from a study of shared clonotypes between healthy human individuals. The trim removed 5 bases at V and 3 bases at J, leaving 6 bases unmatched. This CDR3 is 15 amino acids long. Looked up from germline, CDR1 is SGHTA and CDR2 is FQGTGA. Method: immunoSEQ multiplex PCR; TCRdb's copy keeps in-frame clones and lacks some. The repertoire holds hundreds of thousands of clones, with approximately 79% as singletons. The chain couples TRBV7-3 to TRBJ2-1; 8 nucleotides line up with TRBD2. The sequence was collected from a woman aged 30 to 39 in good health. Sequencing was carried out using memory CD4+ T cells sorted from blood. Subset defined: CD45RA-negative fraction. CDR3 sequence (DNA): TGTGCCAGCAGCCCACTAGCGGACTTCTACAATGAGCAGTTCTTC. It yields the protein CASSPLADFYNEQFF. Complete variable domain (other parts from reference TRBV7-3 and TRBJ2-1): GAGVSQTPSNKVTEKGKYVELRCDPISGHTALYWYRQSLGQGPEFLIYFQGTGAADDSGLPNDRFFAVRPEGSVSTLKIQRTERGDSAVYLCASSPLADFYNEQFFGPGTRLTVL.